The 32 T cell receptor beta chains below come from one sample, sequenced in a study of T cells in localized non-small cell lung cancer. The table came from immunoSEQ multiplex PCR; TCRdb's copy has only in-frame clones and leaves some out. Among around 30,000 clones listed, over 80% were seen once. This specimen was PBMCs, taken before any cancer treatment. The receptors were sampled from a man between 40 and 70 years old with stage II lung adenocarcinoma.

Only one count was recorded for this clone. Compared with germline, one end of the junction differs, possibly owing to a read error. The chain carries TRBV2 and TRBJ2-7, with TRBD1 matching 9 bases. The V gene's germline CDR1 is SNHLY and CDR2 FYNNEI. This CDR3 is 17 amino acids long. CDR3 sequence (DNA): TGTGCCAGCAGCGAAGCCAATCACAGGGGGCCCAACTACGAGCAGTACTTC. It codes for CASSEANHRGPNYEQYF.

The V and J genes are TRBV6-5 and TRBJ2-7, with 8 bases identical to TRBD2. The CDR3 loop spans 15 amino acids. Germline loops: CDR1 MNHEY, CDR2 SVGAGI. V lost 0 bases and J lost 0; bases outside the gene matches: 1. The CDR3 DNA follows: TGTGCCAGCAGTTACTCTAGCGGGAACTCCTACGAGCAGTACTTC. It is translated as CASSYSSGNSYEQYF.

The gene calls are TRBV4-3 and TRBJ2-1; D is uncertain. Trimming left V 0 bases short and J 8 bases short, with 8 bases between. Germline V lookup: CDR1 LGHNA, CDR2 YSLEER. There are 13 residues in the CDR3. The DNA for the CDR3 is TGCGCCAGCAGCCAAGATCGAGGTGATGAGCAGTTCTTC. The encoded protein is CASSQDRGDEQFF.

CDR3 loop: CATSRGGILRNTIYF. CDR3 in DNA: TGTGCCACCAGCAGAGGGGGTATCCTCCGAAACACCATATATTTT. The genes are TRBV15 and TRBJ1-3, with no clear D. The V gene's germline CDR1 is LNHNV and CDR2 YYDKDF (reference sequence). The CDR3 sequence is 15 residues long. V was shortened by 1 base and J by 5 bases, with 12 bases between the two germline ends. The full variable domain, with the rest looked up from reference TRBV15 and TRBJ1-3, is DAMVIQNPRYQVTQFGKPVTLSCSQTLNHNVMYWYQQKSSQAPKLLFHYYDKDFNNEADTPDNFQSRRPNTSFCFLDIRSPGLGDTAMYLCATSRGGILRNTIYFGEGSWLTVV.

The rearrangement joins TRBV5-1 to TRBJ2-2; D might be TRBD2 (5 bases). Trimming removed 2 bases at V and 4 bases at J, with 12 bases between. CDR1 is SGHRS and CDR2 is YFSETQ in the germline V gene. The length of the CDR3 is 15 residues. CDR3 sequence reads: CASSFVVGSTGELFF. The CDR3 nucleotides are TGCGCCAGCAGCTTCGTAGTAGGGAGCACCGGGGAGCTGTTTTTT.

CDR3 sequence reads: CASSAQAGQGTDTQYF. The CDR3 nucleotides read TGTGCCAGCAGCGCCCAAGCGGGACAGGGGACAGATACGCAGTATTTT. The chain carries TRBV9 and TRBJ2-3; 10 bases align to TRBD1. Germline values: CDR1 SGDLS, CDR2 YYNGEE. This CDR3 has 16 amino acids. Losses at the gene ends were 3 bases for V and 3 bases for J; bases not matched to a gene: 7.

The chain is built from TRBV2 and TRBJ1-1; TRBD1 might be the D (5 bases). The ends were cut back, 7 bases at V and 2 bases at J, with 11 bases in the middle. CDR3 length: 13 amino acids. Germline V gene data show CDR1 as SNHLY and CDR2 as FYNNEI. Written as DNA, the CDR3 is TGTGCCAGCAAGGGACTGCTTAACACTGAAGCTTTCTTT. Translating gives CASKGLLNTEAFF.

Notes on this clone: The sample has other DNA sequences that encode this CDR3 too. The chain employs TRBV20-1 and TRBJ2-5; no reliable D call. The CDR3 sequence is 11 residues long. In germline, CDR1 is DFQATT, CDR2 SNEGSKA (reference sequence). Trimming left V 6 bases short and J 5 bases short, with 10 bases between. CDR3 region: CSARPEETQYF. The CDR3 nucleotides read TGCAGTGCCCGGCCCGAGGAGACCCAGTACTTC.

This rearrangement joins TRBV14 to TRBJ2-1; D might be TRBD2 (6 bases). Germline V gene sequence: CDR1 SGHDN, CDR2 FVKESK. This CDR3 region has 15 residues. The V end was cut by 4 bases, the J end by 7 bases, with 17 bases between. DNA of the CDR3: TGTGCCAGCAGCCCGGGACTTACCTTTCGGAATGAGCAGTTCTTC. Amino acids: CASSPGLTFRNEQFF.

The chain combines TRBV7-2 with TRBJ1-1; D is unresolved. V was pared by 5 bases and J by 2 bases, with 3 bases between. The CDR3 has 11 amino acids. The V gene's germline CDR1 is SGHTA and CDR2 FQGNSA. Here the CDR3 DNA reads TGTGCCAGCAGCGTAAACACTGAAGCTTTCTTT. Translated: CASSVNTEAFF.

The rearrangement links TRBV7-2 to TRBJ1-1; TRBD1 agrees at 7 bases. Germline V CDR1 and CDR2: SGHTA, FQGNSA. This CDR3 is built from 15 residues. Germline trimming cut 2 bases from V and 5 bases from J; bases unmatched to any gene: 8. The CDR3 reads CASSLIRQGGTEAFF. For the CDR3, the DNA is TGTGCCAGCAGCTTAATCCGACAGGGAGGGACTGAAGCTTTCTTT.

This rearrangement joins TRBV6-5 to TRBJ1-1, with 7 bases that match TRBD1. This CDR3 has 14 amino acids. Germline V gene sequence: CDR1 MNHEY, CDR2 SVGAGI. With 5 bases clipped from V and 4 bases from J, the junction kept 7 bases outside the gene matches. The CDR3 region has the DNA TGTGCCAGCAGTCGGCAGCCAGGGGGCACTGAAGCTTTCTTT. This gives the protein CASSRQPGGTEAFF.

The V and J genes are TRBV11-2 and TRBJ2-5; D gene ambiguous. The CDR3 length is 12 residues. CDR1 and CDR2 from the germline V gene are SGHAT and FQNNGV. V gave up 2 bases and J gave up 5 bases, with 6 bases separating them. The CDR3 here is CASSLRYETQYF. In DNA form, the CDR3 reads TGTGCCAGCAGCTTACGGTACGAGACCCAGTACTTC.

The chain carries TRBV5-6 and TRBJ2-1, with D possibly TRBD2 on 5 matching bases. The CDR3 is 12 residues long. Trimming took off 3 bases at V and 9 bases at J, with 10 bases between the two ends. From germline, CDR1 is SGHDT and CDR2 YYEEEE. Written as DNA, the CDR3 is TGTGCCAGCAGCTGGCCTAGCAGTGAGCAGTTCTTC. It encodes CASSWPSSEQFF. The full variable domain, in which reference TRBV5-6 and TRBJ2-1 provide the parts outside the CDR3, is DAGVTQSPTHLIKTRGQQVTLRCSPKSGHDTVSWYQQALGQGPQFIFQYYEEEERQRGNFPDRFSGHQFPNYSSELNVNALLLGDSALYLCASSWPSSEQFFGPGTRLTVL.

This rearrangement joins TRBV30 to TRBJ1-1, with 7 bases fitting TRBD1. Trimming took 7 bases from V and 3 from J; bases not matched to a gene: 8. This CDR3 has 13 residues. Germline loops: CDR1 GTSNPN, CDR2 SVGIG (reference sequence). The CDR3 sequence: CASHRGRDTEAFF. The CDR3 nucleotides are TGTGCCTCCCACAGGGGTAGGGACACTGAAGCTTTCTTT.

The sample holds a few counts of this clone. The rearrangement uses TRBV28 and TRBJ1-1; D is unresolved. The CDR3 totals 12 residues. Germline CDR1 reads MDHEN; CDR2 reads SYDVKM. V was cut by 10 bases and J by 0 bases, with 9 bases left in between. The CDR3 spells CAIFSVNTEAFF. The CDR3 bases are TGTGCCATCTTTTCGGTGAACACTGAAGCTTTCTTT.

The V and J genes are TRBV4-2 and TRBJ1-1, with D possibly TRBD1 on 5 matching bases. The CDR3 length is 13 residues. The ends were cut back, 5 bases at V and 4 bases at J, with 11 bases in the middle. The germline V gene has CDR1 LGHNA and CDR2 YNFKEQ. This CDR3 reads CASSERGPTEAFF. Written as DNA, the CDR3 is TGTGCCAGCAGCGAAAGGGGCCCCACTGAAGCTTTCTTT.

V and J are TRBV28 and TRBJ2-1, with 9 bases fitting TRBD1. J gave up 5 bases and V 4 bases, and 6 bases lay outside the gene matches. The germline V gene has CDR1 MDHEN and CDR2 SYDVKM. CDR3 length: 15 amino acids. CDR3 sequence: CASSSGTGRNNEQFF. For the CDR3, the DNA is TGTGCCAGCAGTTCCGGGACAGGGAGAAACAATGAGCAGTTCTTC.

V and J are TRBV19 and TRBJ2-2; D unresolved. The germline V gene has CDR1 LNHDA and CDR2 SQIVND (reference sequence). The V end lost 4 bases, the J end lost 7 bases, and 1 base lay between the germline ends. CDR3 length: 10 residues. This chain's CDR3 is CASSSGELFF. In nucleotides, the CDR3 is TGTGCCAGTAGTAGCGGGGAGCTGTTTTTT.

The CDR3 sequence: CASSFLGEQYF. CDR3 coding DNA: TGTGCCAGCAGCTTTCTTGGGGAGCAGTACTTC. This chain links TRBV11-2 with TRBJ2-7; D not certain. Germline V gene sequence: CDR1 SGHAT, CDR2 FQNNGV. V lost 3 bases and J lost 7, with 7 bases in between. The CDR3 loop spans 11 amino acids.

V is TRBV25-1 and J is TRBJ2-7, with D possibly TRBD1 on 5 matching bases. Trimming shortened V by 6 bases and J by 1 base, and 16 bases separated the two germline ends. The CDR3 is 15 residues long. Germline values: CDR1 MGHDK, CDR2 SYGVNS. In nucleotides, the CDR3 is TGTGCCAGCAGCATCAGATTTAAGGGGTCCTACGAGCAGTACTTC. It is translated as CASSIRFKGSYEQYF.

The chain has TRBV4-3 and TRBJ1-4; the match to TRBD1 covers 8 bases. This CDR3 has 15 residues. CDR1 is LGHNA and CDR2 is YSLEER in the germline V gene. With 3 bases clipped from V and 14 bases from J, the junction kept 14 bases outside the gene matches. The CDR3 sequence is CASSQTGTGGGGLFF. CDR3 in DNA: TGCGCCAGCAGCCAGACCGGGACAGGAGGGGGGGGTCTGTTTTTT.

The V and J genes are TRBV7-3 and TRBJ2-7, with 7 bases that match TRBD1. Germline loops: CDR1 SGHTA, CDR2 FQGTGA. The CDR3 spans 14 residues. V shed 5 bases and J 5 bases; nucleotides not matched to a gene: 9. CDR3 coding DNA: TGTGCCAGCAGCCCCGACAGGGCCACTGACGAGCAGTACTTC. Amino acids: CASSPDRATDEQYF.

The chain employs TRBV15 and TRBJ1-4; 9 bases are a match to TRBD1. Losses at the gene ends were 6 bases for V and 8 bases for J; bases not matched to a gene: 10. Germline V gene lookup returns CDR1 LNHNV and CDR2 YYDKDF (reference sequence). The CDR3 is made up of 15 amino acids. CDR3: CATSLDRGGGEKLFF. CDR3 bases: TGTGCCACCAGTTTGGACAGGGGAGGGGGAGAAAAACTGTTTTTT.

V is TRBV7-2 and J is TRBJ2-2; tentative D call: TRBD1 (6 bases). V was clipped by 1 base and J by 5 bases, with 11 bases between them. The CDR3 covers 15 residues. CDR1 is SGHTA and CDR2 is FQGNSA in the germline V gene. The CDR3 DNA sequence: TGTGCCAGCAGCTTAGGGGCCCAGGGGACCGGGGAGCTGTTTTTT. This gives the protein CASSLGAQGTGELFF. Full variable domain (outside the CDR3, taken from reference TRBV7-2 and TRBJ2-2): GAGVSQSPSNKVTEKGKDVELRCDPISGHTALYWYRQSLGQGLEFLIYFQGNSAPDKSGLPSDRFSAERTGGSVSTLTIQRTQQEDSAVYLCASSLGAQGTGELFFGEGSRLTVL.

V gene TRBV19 combines with J gene TRBJ2-7; D remains unclear. The germline gives CDR1 LNHDA, CDR2 SQIVND (reference sequence). The V and J ends lost 4 bases and 1 base respectively, with 8 bases between them. CDR3 length: 13 amino acids. The CDR3, as DNA: TGTGCCAGTAGTACCGGACGGTCCTACGAGCAGTACTTC. This translates into CASSTGRSYEQYF. Based on the CDR3 plus reference TRBV19 and TRBJ2-7, the full variable domain is DGGITQSPKYLFRKEGQNVTLSCEQNLNHDAMYWYRQDPGQGLRLIYYSQIVNDFQKGDIAEGYSVSREKKESFPLTVTSAQKNPTAFYLCASSTGRSYEQYFGPGTRLTVT.

V is TRBV2 and J is TRBJ2-1, with no clear D. Germline V CDR1 and CDR2: SNHLY, FYNNEI. This CDR3 is built from 10 residues. The V gene lost 6 bases and the J gene lost 5 bases, with 2 bases spanning the gap. CDR3 amino acids: CASSDNEQFF. CDR3 bases: TGTGCCAGCAGCGACAATGAGCAGTTCTTC.

The chain has TRBV28 and TRBJ2-3; tentative D call: TRBD2 (5 bases). This CDR3 region has 15 residues. CDR1 and CDR2 (germline): MDHEN, SYDVKM. V was cut by 8 bases and J by 2 bases, with 17 bases left in between. The CDR3, as DNA: TGTGCCAGCGGGAGCCGGGCCAGTTACACAGATACGCAGTATTTT. Translated, it gives CASGSRASYTDTQYF. Variable domain in full (rest from reference TRBV28 and TRBJ2-3): DVKVTQSSRYLVKRTGEKVFLECVQDMDHENMFWYRQDPGLGLRLIYFSYDVKMKEKGDIPEGYSVSREKKERFSLILESASTNQTSMYLCASGSRASYTDTQYFGPGTRLTVL.

V is TRBV19 and J is TRBJ2-7, with D perhaps matching TRBD2 (6 bases). Between the trimmed V and J ends, which lost 5 bases and 7 bases, there was a span of 18 bases. CDR3 length equals 14 residues. CDR1 is LNHDA and CDR2 is SQIVND in the germline V gene (reference sequence). CDR3 in amino acids: CASSQLGTSGEQYF. CDR3 nucleotide sequence: TGTGCCAGTAGTCAGCTAGGGACTTCGGGGGAGCAGTACTTC.

The V and J genes are TRBV6-5 and TRBJ1-3; TRBD1 might be the D (6 bases). This CDR3 comprises 15 residues. Between the trimmed V and J ends, which lost 5 bases and 0 bases, there was a span of 11 bases. From germline, CDR1 is MNHEY and CDR2 SVGAGI. The CDR3 loop reads CASSTMDSSGNTIYF. The DNA for the CDR3 is TGTGCCAGCAGTACGATGGACAGCTCTGGAAACACCATATATTTT.

The rearrangement joins TRBV5-4 to TRBJ2-7; D is perhaps TRBD1 (8 bases). The CDR3 spans 16 residues. Trimming stripped 4 bases from V and 1 base from J, with 18 bases between. Germline-derived CDR1 and CDR2 are SGHNT and YYREEE (reference sequence). CDR3 sequence (DNA): TGTGCCAGCAGCCTAGAACTACAGGGGGGGTCCTACGAGCAGTACTTC. The encoded protein is CASSLELQGGSYEQYF. Full variable domain (remainder filled in from reference TRBV5-4 and TRBJ2-7): ETGVTQSPTHLIKTRGQQVTLRCSSQSGHNTVSWYQQALGQGPQFIFQYYREEENGRGNFPPRFSGLQFPNYSSELNVNALELDDSALYLCASSLELQGGSYEQYFGPGTRLTVT.

This CDR3 reads CAWRGSNGKLFF. The CDR3 region has the DNA TGTGCCTGGAGAGGGTCGAACGGAAAACTGTTTTTT. This chain uses TRBV30 with TRBJ1-4; no reliable D call. V was cut by 3 bases and J by 10 bases, with 12 bases left in between. CDR1 is GTSNPN and CDR2 is SVGIG in the germline V gene (reference sequence). The CDR3 is 12 residues long.